This TCR beta chain was sequenced for a study of cytomegalovirus exposure and HLA in healthy donors. Regarding the study as a whole: For cytomegalovirus status, the classifier reportedly gave diagnoses with high specificity and sensitivity.

PCR was performed using 60 Vbeta and 13 Jbeta primers. Repertoires were generated with immunoSEQ multiplex PCR, while TCRdb's copy carries only in-frame clones and drops some. The sample yields more than 200,000 clones, 85% seen once. On this clone: The target antigen is unknown.

Specimen: PBMCs. This TCR was recovered from a human donor in good health.

This CDR3 is CASSLGDIRDYGYTF. The CDR3, as DNA: TGTGCCAGCAGCTTAGGGGACATTCGGGACTATGGCTACACCTTC. The gene calls are TRBV7-2 and TRBJ1-2; D possibly corresponds to TRBD1 (6 bases). V was shortened by 1 base and J by 3 bases, with 12 bases between the two germline ends. From germline, CDR1 is SGHTA and CDR2 FQGNSA. This CDR3 has 15 amino acids.